One sample yielded the 27 T cell receptor beta chains listed below, sequenced in a study of molecular identifiers for immune sequencing clone quantification. MiXCR, run by TCRdb on the PCR reads, gives a single entry per CDR3 protein. The sample holds about 70,000 distinct CDR3 sequences, 15% to 20% seen once. The sequenced sample consisted of naive CD8+ T cells from blood, with Jurkat cell RNA spiked in. Subset denoted: FACS-sorted CD8+CD4-CCR7+CD45RA+ naive T cells. Source of these receptors: a human donor in good health. Some libraries in this study had Jurkat cell RNA spiked in.

This clonotype was seen ten or more times. V gene TRBV27 combines with J gene TRBJ2-3; 11 bases are shared with TRBD2. The CDR3 is made up of 16 amino acids. Germline trimming cut 5 bases from V and 1 base from J; bases unmatched to any gene: 5. Germline CDR1 is MNHEY and CDR2 is SMNVEV (reference sequence). The CDR3 DNA reads as TGTGCCAGCAGTGTGACACTAGCGGGAGGCACAGATACGCAGTATTTT. This gives the protein CASSVTLAGGTDTQYF.

Ten or more counts support this clonotype. The V and J genes are TRBV6-6 and TRBJ2-3; 13 positions agree with TRBD2. After removal of 0 bases from V and 1 base from J, the junction contained 7 bases not matched to a gene. The germline CDR1 and CDR2 sequences are MNHNY and SVGAGI (reference sequence). The CDR3 extends over 19 amino acids. DNA of the CDR3: TGTGCCAGCAGTTACTCGCTACTAGCGGGAGGGCCTGGCACAGATACGCAGTATTTT. Its translation: CASSYSLLAGGPGTDTQYF.

The gene calls are TRBV21-1 and TRBJ2-7. TRBV21-1 is noted as a pseudogene. The CDR3 runs to 14 residues. The CDR3 nucleotides read TGTGCCGGCAGCAGCTTCCCAAACCCCTACGAGCAGTACTTC. Amino acids: CAGSSFPNPYEQYF.

This clonotype was detected ten times or more. The rearrangement uses TRBV28 and TRBJ2-7, with 8 bases that match TRBD1. J was trimmed by 2 bases and V by 6 bases; bases with no gene match: 9. The germline V gene encodes CDR1 MDHEN and CDR2 SYDVKM. The CDR3 has 15 amino acids. Here the CDR3 DNA reads TGTGCCAGCAGGTACCGGGACAGGCAAGCCTACGAGCAGTACTTC. This sequence encodes CASRYRDRQAYEQYF.

This clonotype was counted a few times. CDR3 amino acids: CASSLIQGLYGYTF. In nucleotides, the CDR3 is TGTGCCAGCAGTTTAATACAGGGGCTATATGGCTACACCTTC. This chain joins TRBV12-3 or TRBV12-4 and TRBJ1-2, with 7 nucleotides matching TRBD1. The trim removed 2 bases at V and 5 bases at J, leaving 5 bases unmatched. The CDR3 spans 14 residues.

This clonotype has at least ten counts. The chain combines TRBV6-1 with TRBJ2-1, with no clear D. CDR3 length equals 14 residues. With 8 bases removed from V and 0 bases from J, the gap between germline ends came to 11 bases. Germline loops: CDR1 MNHNS, CDR2 SASEGT. CDR3 sequence: CASSPRFSYNEQFF. In DNA, the CDR3 is TGTGCCAGCTCGCCGAGGTTCTCCTACAATGAGCAGTTCTTC.

This clonotype appeared a few times. V gene TRBV15 combines with J gene TRBJ2-3; D is uncertain. The V gene lost 2 bases and the J gene lost 6 bases, with 6 bases spanning the gap. Germline loops: CDR1 LNHNV, CDR2 YYDKDF (reference sequence). This CDR3 comprises 12 residues. The CDR3 coding sequence is TGTGCCACCAGCAGAATCTCGGATACGCAGTATTTT. Its translation: CATSRISDTQYF.

At least ten counts were recorded for this clonotype. This chain links TRBV7-9 with TRBJ2-3; the D gene is possibly TRBD1 (6 bases). Germline V gives CDR1 SEHNR, CDR2 FQNEAQ (reference sequence). This CDR3 comprises 15 residues. V was trimmed by 2 bases and J by 0 bases, leaving 9 bases between them. CDR3 sequence reads: CASSLLGGSTDTQYF. CDR3 in DNA: TGTGCCAGCAGCTTATTAGGGGGTAGCACAGATACGCAGTATTTT.

The table lists this clonotype with many counts. The chain joins TRBV12-3 or TRBV12-4 to TRBJ2-3; D possibly corresponds to TRBD2 (5 bases). V lost 5 bases, J lost 6 bases, and 15 bases lay in between. The length of the CDR3 is 14 residues. The CDR3 coding sequence is TGTGCCAGCAGTCTCTGGACTCCGCGGGATACGCAGTATTTT. It yields the protein CASSLWTPRDTQYF.

On this clonotype: A much larger clone sits a single nucleotide away, making a read error possible. The J gene is TRBJ2-5, the V gene TRBV5-6, with a tentative D call TRBD2 (5 bases). Germline values: CDR1 SGHDT, CDR2 YYEEEE. This CDR3 comprises 15 residues. Written as DNA, the CDR3 is TGTGCCAGCAGCTGGGATGAGGGCGGCGGAGAGACCCAGTGCTTC. This sequence encodes CASSWDEGGGETQCF.

This clonotype came up a few times. This may be a read error: a much more frequent sequence differs by one nucleotide. The chain carries TRBV27 and TRBJ2-7, with TRBD1 matching over 9 bases. The germline gives CDR1 MNHEY, CDR2 SMNVEV (reference sequence). The CDR3 is 13 residues long. The CDR3 nucleotides read TGTGCCAGCAGTCCGGGACAGGGCTACGGGCAGTACTTC. It is translated as CASSPGQGYGQYF.

A remark on this clonotype: This may be a read error: a much more frequent sequence differs by one nucleotide. The V and J genes are TRBV7-8 and TRBJ2-7; 9 bases agree with TRBD1. Germline V gene data show CDR1 as SGHVS and CDR2 as FQNEAQ. There are 15 residues in the CDR3. The ends lost 6 bases at V and 6 bases at J; junction bases unmatched: 12. The CDR3 here is CASRLGQGRGCEQYF. The CDR3, as DNA: TGTGCCAGCAGACTAGGACAGGGGAGGGGCTGCGAGCAGTACTTC.

This clonotype occurred many times. Sequence at one end of the junction differs from germline and may be a read error. This chain links TRBV10-2 with TRBJ2-7; unclear D gene. The germline gives CDR1 WSHSY, CDR2 SAAADI. The length of the CDR3 is 11 residues. The CDR3 sequence: CAVGPSYERYF. The CDR3 nucleotides read TGCGCCGTGGGTCCGTCCTACGAGCGGTACTTC.

V gene TRBV30 combines with J gene TRBJ2-2; unclear D gene. The CDR3 covers 13 residues. The germline CDR1 and CDR2 sequences are GTSNPN and SVGIG (reference sequence). With 2 bases removed from V and 3 bases from J, the gap between germline ends came to 7 bases. This CDR3 reads CAWSTGHTGELFF. CDR3 nucleotides: TGTGCCTGGAGTACCGGGCACACCGGGGAGCTGTTTTTT.

This clonotype is medium-sized in the sample. V and J are TRBV20-1 and TRBJ2-7; D assignment may be TRBD1 or TRBD2 (5 bases each). The CDR3 is 15 residues long. Germline CDR1 DFQATT, CDR2 SNEGSKA (reference sequence). The V end lost 1 base, the J end lost 7 bases, and 20 bases lay between the germline ends. The CDR3 region is CSARGGPGTVWEQYF. CDR3 DNA sequence: TGCAGTGCTAGAGGAGGGCCCGGGACCGTCTGGGAGCAGTACTTC.

The table lists this clonotype with a few counts. The V gene is TRBV24-1, the J gene TRBJ1-2, with D perhaps TRBD1 (5 bases). Trimming shortened V by 10 bases and J by 2 bases, and 7 bases separated the two germline ends. Germline V gene data show CDR1 as KGHDR and CDR2 as SFDVKD. This CDR3 has 11 residues. This CDR3 reads CATRDNYGYTF. The CDR3 DNA reads TGTGCCACTCGGGACAACTATGGCTACACCTTC.

The chain recombines TRBV7-9 with TRBJ1-1; 7 nucleotides match TRBD1. V lost 5 bases, J lost 3 bases, and 3 bases stayed unmatched. The V gene's germline CDR1 is SEHNR and CDR2 FQNEAQ (reference sequence). The CDR3 has 13 residues. The CDR3 DNA sequence: TGTGCCAGCAGCGGAGGACAGGACACTGAAGCTTTCTTT. It is translated as CASSGGQDTEAFF.

V usage is TRBV27 and J usage is TRBJ2-3; D gene ambiguous. The CDR3 contains 11 residues. The germline V gene encodes CDR1 MNHEY and CDR2 SMNVEV (reference sequence). V was pared by 6 bases and J by 7 bases, with 8 bases between. CDR3 amino acids: CASRTQNTQYF. CDR3 nucleotide sequence: TGTGCCAGCAGAACCCAGAATACGCAGTATTTT.

This clonotype appeared many times. The gene calls are TRBV2 and TRBJ2-3, with D possibly TRBD1 on 5 matching bases. The V end was cut by 3 bases, the J end by 3 bases, with 7 bases between. Per germline, CDR1 SNHLY and CDR2 FYNNEI. The CDR3 totals 13 residues. Here the CDR3 reads CASSDQGTDTQYF. Written as DNA, the CDR3 is TGTGCCAGCAGTGATCAGGGTACAGATACGCAGTATTTT.

Ten or more counts support this clonotype. The V and J genes are TRBV4-1 and TRBJ2-7; D remains ambiguous. The CDR3 consists of 15 residues. Germline CDR1 MGHRA, CDR2 YSYEKL. Trimming stripped 1 base from V and 4 bases from J, with 14 bases between. CDR3 sequence reads: CASSQVQGHTYEQYF. The DNA of the CDR3 is TGCGCCAGCAGCCAAGTACAAGGTCATACTTACGAGCAGTACTTC.

This clonotype was detected ten times or more. V gene TRBV7-9 combines with J gene TRBJ1-1; TRBD1 matches 8 bases. Unmatched junction bases numbered 9, after V lost 2 bases and J lost 1 base. From germline, CDR1 is SEHNR and CDR2 FQNEAQ (reference sequence). This CDR3 is 17 amino acids long. CDR3 sequence reads: CASSLLGRGRGNTEAFF. Here the CDR3 DNA reads TGTGCCAGCAGCTTATTAGGCAGGGGGCGCGGGAACACTGAAGCTTTCTTT.

At least ten counts were recorded for this clonotype. The chain is built from TRBV15 and TRBJ1-6; no clear D. CDR1 LNHNV and CDR2 YYDKDF come from the germline V gene (reference sequence). V lost 7 bases, J lost 0 bases, and 10 bases lay in between. The CDR3 is made up of 15 amino acids. CDR3 nucleotides: TGTGCCACCACCGATGGGCACTCCTATAATTCACCCCTCCACTTT. Residues: CATTDGHSYNSPLHF.

This clonotype was seen at least ten times. This chain links TRBV6-5 with TRBJ2-7; D is undetermined. Trimming pared 0 bases from V and 7 bases from J, leaving 10 bases between. CDR1 is MNHEY, CDR2 SVGAGI, per germline. The CDR3 totals 13 residues. CDR3 nucleotide sequence: TGTGCCAGCAGTTACTCGTTTTCAAGTGAGCAGTACTTC. Encoded protein: CASSYSFSSEQYF.

V usage is TRBV7-9 and J usage is TRBJ2-1; 8 nucleotides match TRBD2. The CDR3 is 14 residues long. The ends lost 4 bases at V and 9 bases at J; junction bases unmatched: 8. Germline values: CDR1 SEHNR, CDR2 FQNEAQ (reference sequence). The CDR3 reads CASSSVGTRLEQFF. The CDR3 DNA is TGTGCCAGCAGCTCGGTGGGGACTAGGCTTGAGCAGTTCTTC.

The sample holds many counts of this clonotype. This chain uses TRBV20-1 with TRBJ1-5; D perhaps matches TRBD1 (5 bases). The V end lost 0 bases, the J end lost 1 base, and 7 bases lay between the germline ends. The CDR3 spans 14 residues. CDR1 is DFQATT, CDR2 SNEGSKA, per germline (reference sequence). CDR3 in DNA: TGCAGTGCTAGAGATGGGGGGAGCAATCAGCCCCAGCATTTT. Protein product: CSARDGGSNQPQHF.

This clonotype was observed at least ten times. The chain uses TRBV9 and TRBJ2-6; no firm D call. The CDR3 spans 15 residues. V shed 1 base and J shed 0 bases, with 5 bases lying between them. The germline V gene encodes CDR1 SGDLS and CDR2 YYNGEE. CDR3 in amino acids: CASSVSSSGANVLTF. Here the CDR3 DNA reads TGTGCCAGCAGCGTAAGCAGCTCTGGGGCCAACGTCCTGACTTTC. Together with reference TRBV9 and TRBJ2-6, the CDR3 gives the full variable domain: DSGVTQTPKHLITATGQRVTLRCSPRSGDLSVYWYQQSLDQGLQFLIQYYNGEERAKGNILERFSAQQFPDLHSELNLSSLELGDSALYFCASSVSSSGANVLTFGAGSRLTVL.

This clonotype was seen many times. The rearrangement uses TRBV10-3 and TRBJ2-5; perhaps D is TRBD1 or TRBD2 (6 bases each). Trimming took off 2 bases at V and 4 bases at J, with 11 bases between the two ends. The CDR3 totals 14 residues. CDR1 and CDR2 (germline): ENHRY, SYGVKD. The CDR3 spells CAISEPWGAETQYF. The CDR3 bases are TGTGCCATCAGTGAGCCATGGGGGGCAGAGACCCAGTACTTC.